These 24 T cell receptor beta chains were sequenced from one sample in a study of PD-1 blockade in mismatch repair-deficient tumors. The repertoire was sequenced with immunoSEQ multiplex PCR; TCRdb's copy has only in-frame clones and lacks some. This sample yields just under 80,000 clones, of which 65% to 85% are seen a single time; 5% to 6.5% belongs to the top ten. The sequencing used peripheral blood, collected 44 weeks after starting pembrolizumab. The receptors stem from an adult with mismatch repair-deficient cancer.

This clone occurred a few times. The chain links TRBV10-1 to TRBJ2-7; possibly TRBD2 for D (6 bases). The germline gives CDR1 WNHNN, CDR2 SYGVQD (reference sequence). V lost 3 bases to trimming and J lost 7 bases, with 16 bases between them. CDR3 length: 14 residues. The CDR3 here is CASSEGAAEGEQYF. The CDR3 region has the DNA TGCGCCAGCAGTGAAGGTGCAGCGGAGGGAGAGCAGTACTTC.

The chain has TRBV5-4 and TRBJ2-1, with D possibly being TRBD2 (6 bases). The V end was cut by 2 bases, the J end by 14 bases, with 11 bases between. Germline V gives CDR1 SGHNT, CDR2 YYREEE (reference sequence). The CDR3 is 11 residues long. The CDR3 region has the DNA TGTGCCAGCAGCTTCGGACTAAGAGAGTTCTTC. Protein sequence: CASSFGLREFF.

This clone appeared a few times. This rearrangement joins TRBV11-3 to TRBJ2-1, with D unresolved. The length of the CDR3 is 14 residues. V shed 3 bases and J shed 2 bases, with 8 bases lying between them. Germline loops: CDR1 SGHNT, CDR2 YENEEA. The CDR3 loop reads CASSFGLTYNEQFF. CDR3 sequence (DNA): TGTGCCAGCAGCTTTGGGTTAACCTACAATGAGCAGTTCTTC.

V gene TRBV6-5 combines with J gene TRBJ2-7, with TRBD2 as a possible D gene (5 bases). The CDR3 covers 14 residues. V dropped 0 bases and J dropped 3 bases, with 9 bases sitting between them. In germline, CDR1 is MNHEY, CDR2 SVGAGI. The CDR3: CASSYSGIDYEQYF. Written as DNA, the CDR3 is TGTGCCAGCAGTTACTCCGGGATTGACTACGAGCAGTACTTC.

The rearrangement uses TRBV6-6 and TRBJ2-7; 8 bases line up with TRBD1. The CDR3 is 16 residues long. Looked up from germline, CDR1 is MNHNY and CDR2 is SVGAGI (reference sequence). The junction had 11 bases not matched to a gene; V was cut back by 4 bases and J by 3 bases. CDR3 sequence: CASSFVRDRSFYEQYF. The CDR3 bases are TGTGCCAGCAGTTTTGTACGGGACAGGTCTTTCTACGAGCAGTACTTC.

The chain has TRBV5-6 and TRBJ1-1; no firm D call. CDR1 is SGHDT and CDR2 is YYEEEE in the germline V gene. The CDR3 runs to 13 residues. V shed 0 bases and J shed 0 bases, with 3 bases lying between them. CDR3 DNA sequence: TGTGCCAGCAGCTTGGCTCTGAACACTGAAGCTTTCTTT. It codes for CASSLALNTEAFF. Drawing the rest from reference TRBV5-6 and TRBJ1-1, the complete variable domain is DAGVTQSPTHLIKTRGQQVTLRCSPKSGHDTVSWYQQALGQGPQFIFQYYEEEERQRGNFPDRFSGHQFPNYSSELNVNALLLGDSALYLCASSLALNTEAFFGQGTRLTVV.

The chain has TRBV30 and TRBJ1-1; perhaps TRBD1 as D (5 bases). Trimming took 0 bases from V and 5 from J, leaving 16 bases between them. This CDR3 contains 15 residues. From germline, CDR1 is GTSNPN and CDR2 SVGIG (reference sequence). The chain's CDR3 is CAWSVDRRSGTEAFF. In DNA, the CDR3 is TGTGCCTGGAGTGTAGACAGACGGTCGGGAACTGAAGCTTTCTTT.

This rearrangement joins TRBV11-3 to TRBJ1-5; 7 nucleotides align to TRBD1. Germline loops: CDR1 SGHNT, CDR2 YENEEA. The CDR3 contains 15 residues. Trimming cost V 5 bases and J 3 bases; bases outside gene matches: 7. The CDR3: CASSQRQGDNQPQHF. The CDR3 nucleotides are TGTGCCAGCAGCCAACGACAGGGAGACAATCAGCCCCAGCATTTT.

The V gene is TRBV11-3, the J gene TRBJ2-7, with 7 bases fitting TRBD2. CDR1 SGHNT and CDR2 YENEEA come from the germline V gene. The CDR3 totals 14 residues. Unmatched junction bases numbered 11, after V lost 6 bases and J lost 6 bases. CDR3 sequence (DNA): TGTGCCAGCAGTCCCGCGAGCGGGAATCTCGAGCAGTACTTC. Residues: CASSPASGNLEQYF.

The chain carries TRBV7-3 and TRBJ2-1; tentative D call: TRBD2 (5 bases). Germline CDR1 is SGHTA and CDR2 is FQGTGA. The CDR3 spans 16 residues. V lost 1 base and J 8 bases, leaving 18 bases between the germline ends. Here the CDR3 DNA reads TGTGCCAGCAGCTTAATAGGGTCTAGCTTAGTCGATGAGCAGTTCTTC. Protein: CASSLIGSSLVDEQFF.

J is TRBJ2-7 and V is TRBV7-2, with 8 bases that match TRBD2. CDR1 and CDR2 (germline): SGHTA, FQGNSA. Trimming took 6 bases from V and 2 from J; bases not matched to a gene: 6. The CDR3 runs 14 residues. The CDR3 region is CASRVLAEAYEQYF. CDR3 nucleotides: TGTGCCAGCAGGGTACTAGCGGAGGCCTACGAGCAGTACTTC.

The chain carries TRBV5-6 and TRBJ1-3; no clear D gene. Germline V gene sequence: CDR1 SGHDT, CDR2 YYEEEE. Deletions cut 3 bases from V and 2 bases from J, with 6 bases between. The CDR3 is 13 amino acids. CDR3 in DNA: TGTGCCAGCAGCTCGGGTCCTGGAAACACCATATATTTT. Translating gives CASSSGPGNTIYF.

This clone qualifies as medium-sized. This chain connects TRBV2 to TRBJ1-4; the D gene is possibly TRBD1 (5 bases). Germline V gene data show CDR1 as SNHLY and CDR2 as FYNNEI. V was shortened by 7 bases and J by 0 bases, with 9 bases between the two germline ends. This CDR3 is 14 amino acids long. The CDR3 nucleotides read TGTGCCAGCAACCAGGGTGCAACTAATGAAAAACTGTTTTTT. Protein sequence: CASNQGATNEKLFF.

This CDR3 reads CASSQGSSGANVLTF. CDR3 sequence (DNA): TGTGCCAGCAGCCAAGGGTCCTCTGGGGCCAACGTCCTGACTTTC. V and J are TRBV14 and TRBJ2-6; D is ambiguous. Trimming shortened V by 1 base and J by 0 bases, and 4 bases separated the two germline ends. The CDR3 loop spans 15 amino acids. Germline V gene lookup returns CDR1 SGHDN and CDR2 FVKESK.

The V call is TRBV30, the J call TRBJ2-7; tentative D call: TRBD1 (6 bases). The CDR3 is 13 amino acids. Per germline, CDR1 GTSNPN and CDR2 SVGIG (reference sequence). The V end lost 1 base, the J end lost 4 bases, and 11 bases lay between the germline ends. The DNA of the CDR3 is TGTGCCTGGAGTGAGGTCAGGGGTTACGAGCAGTACTTC. This translates into CAWSEVRGYEQYF. Combining the CDR3 with reference TRBV30 and TRBJ2-7 gives the whole variable domain SQTIHQWPATLVQPVGSPLSLECTVEGTSNPNLYWYRQAAGRGLQLLFYSVGIGQISSEVPQNLSASRPQDRQFILSSKKLLLSDSGFYLCAWSEVRGYEQYFGPGTRLTVT.

There are a few counts of this clone. Other DNA sequences in this specimen translate into the identical CDR3. The chain employs TRBV7-9 and TRBJ2-7, with unresolved D. Trimming pared 4 bases from V and 3 bases from J, leaving 7 bases between. The CDR3 contains 12 residues. Germline assignment: CDR1 SEHNR and CDR2 FQNEAQ (reference sequence). CDR3 coding DNA: TGTGCCAGCAGCTCATCCTACTACGAGCAGTACTTC. Its protein is CASSSSYYEQYF.

The J gene is TRBJ2-1, the V gene TRBV4-1; 11 bases are a match to TRBD2. The CDR3 runs 17 residues. The junction had 5 bases not matched to a gene; V was cut back by 0 bases and J by 4 bases. CDR1 and CDR2 (germline): MGHRA, YSYEKL. The CDR3, as DNA: TGCGCCAGCAGCCAAGATCAACTAGCGGGAGTGTACAATGAGCAGTTCTTC. It yields the protein CASSQDQLAGVYNEQFF.

This chain uses TRBV7-2 with TRBJ2-3; maybe TRBD1 (5 bases). V was clipped by 4 bases and J by 0 bases, with 14 bases between them. Germline V CDR1 and CDR2: SGHTA, FQGNSA. This CDR3 comprises 16 residues. The CDR3, as DNA: TGTGCCAGCAGCTACCAGGGTTACTCAAGCACAGATACGCAGTATTTT. As protein: CASSYQGYSSTDTQYF.

V usage is TRBV6-1 and J usage is TRBJ1-5; D gene ambiguous. V was trimmed by 6 bases and J by 4 bases, leaving 16 bases between them. In germline, CDR1 is MNHNS, CDR2 SASEGT. The CDR3 spans 15 residues. DNA for the CDR3: TGTGCCAGCAGCCCCGAGGGTTCTAGGAATCAGCCCCAGCATTTT. Its protein product is CASSPEGSRNQPQHF.

This clone was picked up a small number of times. The V gene is TRBV7-9, the J gene TRBJ2-7; 12 bases are shared with TRBD1. Germline V lookup: CDR1 SEHNR, CDR2 FQNEAQ (reference sequence). With V trimmed by 2 bases and J by 3 bases, 5 bases remained unmatched. The CDR3 is 16 amino acids. This chain's CDR3 is CASSLLGTGGSYEQYF. Here the CDR3 DNA reads TGTGCCAGCAGCTTACTAGGGACAGGGGGCAGCTACGAGCAGTACTTC.

The chain employs TRBV7-2 and TRBJ1-1; no clear D. Germline V gives CDR1 SGHTA, CDR2 FQGNSA. V was trimmed by 2 bases and J by 0 bases, leaving 4 bases between them. This CDR3 comprises 13 residues. CDR3 protein: CASSLPVNTEAFF. The CDR3 DNA reads as TGTGCCAGCAGCTTACCCGTGAACACTGAAGCTTTCTTT.

This clone was seen a single time. The rearrangement uses TRBV6-6 and TRBJ1-2, with 9 bases identical to TRBD1. This CDR3 comprises 14 residues. V was clipped by 6 bases and J by 7 bases; unmatched bases: 9. Germline CDR1 and CDR2: MNHNY and SVGAGI (reference sequence). CDR3 DNA sequence: TGTGCCAGCAGCCCACCAGACAGGGGGTCTGGCTACACCTTC. Amino acids: CASSPPDRGSGYTF.

The genes are TRBV19 and TRBJ2-7; 7 bases are a match to TRBD1. J gave up 5 bases and V 6 bases, and 13 bases lay outside the gene matches. This CDR3 is 15 amino acids long. Germline CDR1 and CDR2: LNHDA and SQIVND (reference sequence). The CDR3 DNA reads as TGTGCCAGTAGGAGCCTCGGACAGGCGAACCACGAGCAGTACTTC. Translation: CASRSLGQANHEQYF.

This clone came up a few times. The chain is built from TRBV7-6 and TRBJ2-7; 7 positions agree with TRBD1. Germline values: CDR1 SGHVS, CDR2 FNYEAQ. The ends lost 4 bases at V and 3 bases at J; junction bases unmatched: 15. CDR3 length: 17 residues. Here the CDR3 reads CASSSPHDRDQNYEQYF. The CDR3, as DNA: TGTGCCAGCAGCTCCCCCCATGACAGGGACCAGAACTACGAGCAGTACTTC.